This T cell receptor (beta chain) was profiled in a study of graft-versus-host responses after intestinal transplantation. Study background: Recipients were all induced with anti-thymocyte globulin, then given tacrolimus and steroids for 2 to 3 years.

About this clone itself: Its antigen is still unknown.

This CDR3 has 14 amino acids. Trimming stripped 1 base from V and 0 bases from J, with 7 bases between. Germline CDR1 reads KGHSH; CDR2 reads LQKENI. The table came from immunoSEQ multiplex PCR; TCRdb's copy has only in-frame clones and leaves some out. Here the sample spans around 40,000 clones, 85% to 95% being singletons. The receptor comes from a human donor who was the organ donor for an intestinal transplant. The chain uses TRBV18 and TRBJ2-7; D is undetermined. Source: unstimulated CD8+ T cells sorted from spleen or lymph node cells, taken before transplant. This CDR3 is CASSPQYDSYEQYF. Here the CDR3 DNA reads TGTGCCAGCTCACCACAGTACGACTCCTACGAGCAGTACTTC.